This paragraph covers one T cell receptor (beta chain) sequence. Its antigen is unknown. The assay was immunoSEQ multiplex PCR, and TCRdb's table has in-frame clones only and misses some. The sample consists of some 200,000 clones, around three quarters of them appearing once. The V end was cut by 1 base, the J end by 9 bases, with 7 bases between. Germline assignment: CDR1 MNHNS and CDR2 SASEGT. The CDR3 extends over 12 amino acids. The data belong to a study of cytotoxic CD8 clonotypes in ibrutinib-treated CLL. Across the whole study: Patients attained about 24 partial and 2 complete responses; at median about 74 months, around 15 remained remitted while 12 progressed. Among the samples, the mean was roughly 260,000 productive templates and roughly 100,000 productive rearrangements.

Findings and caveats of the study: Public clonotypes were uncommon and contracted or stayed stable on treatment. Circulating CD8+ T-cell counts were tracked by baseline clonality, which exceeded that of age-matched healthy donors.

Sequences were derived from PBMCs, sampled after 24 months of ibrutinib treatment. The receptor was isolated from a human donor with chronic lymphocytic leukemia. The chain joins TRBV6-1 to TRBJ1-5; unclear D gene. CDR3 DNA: TGTGCCAGCAGTGAAGGTGACATGCCCCAGCATTTT. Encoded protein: CASSEGDMPQHF.